This T cell receptor (beta chain) derives from a study of cytomegalovirus exposure and HLA in healthy donors. Only in-frame clones appear in the TCRdb table, and some are missing; sequencing was by immunoSEQ multiplex PCR. This sample has over 150,000 clones, with under 90% found just once. CDR1 and CDR2 from the germline V gene are SNHLY and FYNNEI. V lost 3 bases to trimming and J lost 2 bases; unmatched junction nucleotides: 5. This CDR3 is built from 16 residues. As concerns this clone: The antigen remains undetermined.

Study outcomes and limitations: A classifier reportedly called cytomegalovirus status with high sensitivity and specificity.

The sequence derives from a man between 18 and 29 years old in good health and CMV-seropositive. This rearrangement joins TRBV2 to TRBJ2-1; 9 nucleotides agree with TRBD2. The sequenced material came from PBMCs. The CDR3 DNA is TGTGCCAGCAGTGAGTCGTTAGCGGGAGCCTACAATGAGCAGTTCTTC. This sequence encodes CASSESLAGAYNEQFF.